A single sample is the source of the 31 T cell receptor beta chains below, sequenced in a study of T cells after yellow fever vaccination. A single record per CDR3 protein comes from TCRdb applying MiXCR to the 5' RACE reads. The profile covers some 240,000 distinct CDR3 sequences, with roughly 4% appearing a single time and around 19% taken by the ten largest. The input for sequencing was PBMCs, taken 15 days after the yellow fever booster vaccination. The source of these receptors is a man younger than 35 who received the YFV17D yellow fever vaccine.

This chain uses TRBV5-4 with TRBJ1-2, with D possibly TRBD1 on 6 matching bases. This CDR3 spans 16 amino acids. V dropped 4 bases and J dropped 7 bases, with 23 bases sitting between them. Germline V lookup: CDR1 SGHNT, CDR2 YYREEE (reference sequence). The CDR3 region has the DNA TGTGCCAGCAGCCTGGCCCCCCCCGGGGGCCAGGGTGGCTACACCTTC. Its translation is CASSLAPPGGQGGYTF.

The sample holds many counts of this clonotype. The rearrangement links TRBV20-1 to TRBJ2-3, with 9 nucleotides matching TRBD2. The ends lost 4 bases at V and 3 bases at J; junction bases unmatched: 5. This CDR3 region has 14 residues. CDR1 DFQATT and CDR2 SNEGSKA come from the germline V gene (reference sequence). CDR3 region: CSAKAGGITDTQYF. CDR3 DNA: TGCAGTGCTAAGGCGGGGGGGATAACAGATACGCAGTATTTT.

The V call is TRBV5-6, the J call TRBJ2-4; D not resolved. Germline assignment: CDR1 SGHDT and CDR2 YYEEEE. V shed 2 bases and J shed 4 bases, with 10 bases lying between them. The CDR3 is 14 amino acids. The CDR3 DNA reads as TGTGCCAGCAGCTTACCACACGGGAAAAACATTCAGTACTTC. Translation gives CASSLPHGKNIQYF.

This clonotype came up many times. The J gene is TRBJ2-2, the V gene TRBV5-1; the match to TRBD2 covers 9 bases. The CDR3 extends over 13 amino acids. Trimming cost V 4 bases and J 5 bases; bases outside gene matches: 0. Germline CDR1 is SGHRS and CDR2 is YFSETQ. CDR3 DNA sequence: TGCGCCAGCAGCACTAGCGGGACCGGGGAGCTGTTTTTT. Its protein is CASSTSGTGELFF.

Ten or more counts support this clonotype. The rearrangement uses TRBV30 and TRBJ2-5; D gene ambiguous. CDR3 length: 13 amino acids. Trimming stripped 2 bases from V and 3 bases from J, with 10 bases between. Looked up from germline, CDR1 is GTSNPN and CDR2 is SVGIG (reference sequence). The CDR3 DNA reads TGTGCCTGGAGTAAACAGTCGGAAGAGACCCAGTACTTC. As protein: CAWSKQSEETQYF.

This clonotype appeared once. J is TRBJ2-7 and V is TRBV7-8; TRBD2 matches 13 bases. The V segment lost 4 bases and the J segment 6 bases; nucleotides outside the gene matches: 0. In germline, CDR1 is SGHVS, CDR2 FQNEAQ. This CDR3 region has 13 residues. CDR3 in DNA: TGTGCCAGCAGCTGGACTAGCGGGGGCGAGCAGTACGTC. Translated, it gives CASSWTSGGEQYV.

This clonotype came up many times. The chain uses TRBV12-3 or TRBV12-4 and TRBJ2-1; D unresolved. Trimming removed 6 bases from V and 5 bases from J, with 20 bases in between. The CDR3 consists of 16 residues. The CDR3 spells CASSHPQKTEHNEQFF. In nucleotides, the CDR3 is TGTGCCAGCAGCCATCCCCAGAAAACAGAGCACAATGAGCAGTTCTTC.

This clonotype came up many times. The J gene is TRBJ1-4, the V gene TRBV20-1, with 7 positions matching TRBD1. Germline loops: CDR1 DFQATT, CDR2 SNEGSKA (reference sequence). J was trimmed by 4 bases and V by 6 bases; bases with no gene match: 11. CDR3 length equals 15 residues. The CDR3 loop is CSAHQGGRLNEKLFF. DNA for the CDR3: TGCAGTGCCCACCAGGGGGGCAGGCTTAATGAAAAACTGTTTTTT.

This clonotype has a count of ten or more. CDR3 DNA sequence: TGTGCCATCAAACGCTCTGGAAACACCATATATTTT. This codes for CAIKRSGNTIYF. This chain uses TRBV10-3 with TRBJ1-3; D not resolved. From germline, CDR1 is ENHRY and CDR2 SYGVKD. V shed 7 bases and J shed 0 bases, with 4 bases lying between them. CDR3 length equals 12 residues.

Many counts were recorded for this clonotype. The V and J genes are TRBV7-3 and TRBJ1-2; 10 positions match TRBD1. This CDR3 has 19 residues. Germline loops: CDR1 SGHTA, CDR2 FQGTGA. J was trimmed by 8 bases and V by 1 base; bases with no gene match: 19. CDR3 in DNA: TGTGCCAGCAGCTTAAACGTGTCTGTTTGGGGACAGGGGAAAGGGGGCTACACCTTC. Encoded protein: CASSLNVSVWGQGKGGYTF.

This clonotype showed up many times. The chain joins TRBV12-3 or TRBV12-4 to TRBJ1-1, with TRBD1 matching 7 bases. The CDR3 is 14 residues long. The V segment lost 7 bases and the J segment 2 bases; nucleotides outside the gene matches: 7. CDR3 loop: CASKSRDRNTEAFF. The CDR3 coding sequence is TGTGCCAGCAAGAGCCGGGACAGAAACACTGAAGCTTTCTTT.

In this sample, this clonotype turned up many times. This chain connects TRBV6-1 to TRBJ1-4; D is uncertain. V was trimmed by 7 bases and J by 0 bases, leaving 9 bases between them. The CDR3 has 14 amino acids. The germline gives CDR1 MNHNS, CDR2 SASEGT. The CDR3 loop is CASKSGTTNEKLFF. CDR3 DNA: TGTGCCAGCAAGTCGGGAACAACTAATGAAAAACTGTTTTTT.

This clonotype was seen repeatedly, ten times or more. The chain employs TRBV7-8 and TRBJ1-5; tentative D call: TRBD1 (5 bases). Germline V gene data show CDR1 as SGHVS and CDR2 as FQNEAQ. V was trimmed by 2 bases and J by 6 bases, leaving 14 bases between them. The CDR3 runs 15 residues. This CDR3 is CASSLPGAGGQPQHF. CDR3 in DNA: TGTGCCAGCAGCTTACCCGGGGCCGGAGGTCAGCCCCAGCATTTT. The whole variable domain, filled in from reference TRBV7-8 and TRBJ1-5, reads GAGVSQSPRYKVAKRGQDVALRCDPISGHVSLFWYQQALGQGPEFLTYFQNEAQLDKSGLPSDRFFAERPEGSVSTLKIQRTQQEDSAVYLCASSLPGAGGQPQHFGDGTRLSIL.

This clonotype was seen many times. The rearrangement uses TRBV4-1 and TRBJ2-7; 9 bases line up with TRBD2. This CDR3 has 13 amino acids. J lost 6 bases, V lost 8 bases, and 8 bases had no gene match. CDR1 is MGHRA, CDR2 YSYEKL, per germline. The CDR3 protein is CASSGTSSPEQYF. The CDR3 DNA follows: TGCGCCAGCTCCGGGACTAGCTCCCCCGAGCAGTACTTC.

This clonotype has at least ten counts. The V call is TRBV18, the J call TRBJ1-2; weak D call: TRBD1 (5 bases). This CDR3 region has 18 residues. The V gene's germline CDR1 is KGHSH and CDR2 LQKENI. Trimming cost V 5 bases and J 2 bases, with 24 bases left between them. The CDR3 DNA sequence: TGTGCCAGCTCAATAAACCCACCGGGACTCGGAAACAACTATGGCTACACCTTC. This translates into CASSINPPGLGNNYGYTF.

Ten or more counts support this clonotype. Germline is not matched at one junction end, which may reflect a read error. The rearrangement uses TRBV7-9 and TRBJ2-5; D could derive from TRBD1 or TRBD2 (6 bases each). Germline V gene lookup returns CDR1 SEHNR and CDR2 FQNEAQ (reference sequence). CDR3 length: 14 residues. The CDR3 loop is CASNLGGQQETQYF. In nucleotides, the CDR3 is TGTGCCAGCAACTTAGGGGGGCAACAAGAGACCCAGTACTTC.

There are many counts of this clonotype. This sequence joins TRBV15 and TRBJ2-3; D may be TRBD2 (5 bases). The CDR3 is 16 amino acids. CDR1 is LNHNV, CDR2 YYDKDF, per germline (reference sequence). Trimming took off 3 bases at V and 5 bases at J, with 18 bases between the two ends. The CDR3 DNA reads TGTGCCACCAGCAGGCACACTAGGACCTTAGGAGATACGCAGTATTTT. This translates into CATSRHTRTLGDTQYF.

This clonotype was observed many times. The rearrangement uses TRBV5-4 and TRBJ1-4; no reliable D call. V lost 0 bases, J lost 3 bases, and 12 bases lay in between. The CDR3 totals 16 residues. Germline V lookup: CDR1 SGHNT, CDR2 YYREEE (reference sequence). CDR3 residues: CASSLEPRESNEKLFF. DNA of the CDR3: TGTGCCAGCAGCTTGGAACCTCGGGAGTCTAATGAAAAACTGTTTTTT.

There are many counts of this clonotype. The CDR3 DNA follows: TGCAGTGCCGGCCCCGGGCCGCGCTCCTCGGAGCAGTTCTTC. It yields the protein CSAGPGPRSSEQFF. V gene TRBV20-1 combines with J gene TRBJ2-1; D is ambiguous. The germline CDR1 and CDR2 sequences are DFQATT and SNEGSKA (reference sequence). V was pared by 6 bases and J by 10 bases, with 22 bases between. This CDR3 has 14 residues.

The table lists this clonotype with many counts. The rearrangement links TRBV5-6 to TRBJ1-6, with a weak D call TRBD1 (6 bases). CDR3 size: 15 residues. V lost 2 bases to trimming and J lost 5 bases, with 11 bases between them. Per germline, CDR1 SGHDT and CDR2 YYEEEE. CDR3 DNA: TGTGCCAGCAGCTTTTCGGGGGCGCATAATTCACCCCTCCACTTT. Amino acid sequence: CASSFSGAHNSPLHF.

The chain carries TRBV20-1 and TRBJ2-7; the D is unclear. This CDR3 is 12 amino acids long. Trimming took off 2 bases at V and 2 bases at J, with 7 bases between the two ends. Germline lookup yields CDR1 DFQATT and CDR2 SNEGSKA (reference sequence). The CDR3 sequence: CSARTKAYEQYF. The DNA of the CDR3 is TGCAGTGCTAGAACGAAGGCCTACGAGCAGTACTTC.

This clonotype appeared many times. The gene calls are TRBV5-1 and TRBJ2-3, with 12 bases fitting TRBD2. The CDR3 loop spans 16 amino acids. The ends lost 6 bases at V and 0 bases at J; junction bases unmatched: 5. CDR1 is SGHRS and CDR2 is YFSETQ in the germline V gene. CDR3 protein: CASTWTSGISTDTQYF. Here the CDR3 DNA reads TGCGCCAGCACCTGGACTAGCGGGATTAGCACAGATACGCAGTATTTT.

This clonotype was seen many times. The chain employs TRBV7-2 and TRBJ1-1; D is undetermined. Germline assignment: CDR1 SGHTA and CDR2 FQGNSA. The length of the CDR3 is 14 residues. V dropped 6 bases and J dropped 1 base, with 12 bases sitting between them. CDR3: CASRTRETNTEAFF. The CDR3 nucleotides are TGTGCCAGCAGAACACGCGAAACGAACACTGAAGCTTTCTTT.

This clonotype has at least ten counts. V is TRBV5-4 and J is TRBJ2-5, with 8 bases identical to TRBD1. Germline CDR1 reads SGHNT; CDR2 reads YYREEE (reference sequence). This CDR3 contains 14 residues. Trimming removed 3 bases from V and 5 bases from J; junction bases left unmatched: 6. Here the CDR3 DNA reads TGTGCCAGCAGCTGGCAGGGGGCTGTGGAGACCCAGTACTTC. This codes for CASSWQGAVETQYF.

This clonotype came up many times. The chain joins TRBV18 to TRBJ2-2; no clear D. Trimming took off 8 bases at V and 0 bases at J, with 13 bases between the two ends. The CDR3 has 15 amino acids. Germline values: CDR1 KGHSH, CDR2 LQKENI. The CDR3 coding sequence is TGTGCCAGCGGCAGAAGGGCGGCGAACACCGGGGAGCTGTTTTTT. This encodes CASGRRAANTGELFF.

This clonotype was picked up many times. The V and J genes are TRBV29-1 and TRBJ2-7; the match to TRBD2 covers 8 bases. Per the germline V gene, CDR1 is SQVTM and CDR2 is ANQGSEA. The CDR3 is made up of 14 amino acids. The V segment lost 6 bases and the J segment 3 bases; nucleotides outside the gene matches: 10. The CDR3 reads CSVKGLAGNYEQYF. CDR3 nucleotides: TGCAGCGTCAAAGGGCTAGCGGGCAACTACGAGCAGTACTTC.

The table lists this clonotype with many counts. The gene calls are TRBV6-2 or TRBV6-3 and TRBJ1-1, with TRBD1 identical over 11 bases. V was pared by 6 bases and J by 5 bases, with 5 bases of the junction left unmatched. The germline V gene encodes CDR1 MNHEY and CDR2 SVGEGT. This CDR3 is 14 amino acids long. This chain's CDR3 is CASRPRDRGTEAFF. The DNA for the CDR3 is TGTGCCAGCAGGCCTCGGGACAGGGGGACTGAAGCTTTCTTT.

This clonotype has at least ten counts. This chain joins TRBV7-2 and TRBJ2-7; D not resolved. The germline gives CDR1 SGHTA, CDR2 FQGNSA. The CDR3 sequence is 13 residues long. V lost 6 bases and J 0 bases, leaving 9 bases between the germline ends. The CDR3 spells CASSPNLSYEQYF. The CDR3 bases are TGTGCCAGCAGTCCCAACCTCTCCTACGAGCAGTACTTC.

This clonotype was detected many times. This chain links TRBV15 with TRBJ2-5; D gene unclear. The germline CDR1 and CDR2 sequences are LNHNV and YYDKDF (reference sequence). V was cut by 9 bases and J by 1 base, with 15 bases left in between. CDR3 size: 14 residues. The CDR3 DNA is TGTGCCACGGCGAAACCTGACCCCCAAGAGACCCAGTACTTC. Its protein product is CATAKPDPQETQYF. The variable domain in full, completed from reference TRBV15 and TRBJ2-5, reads DAMVIQNPRYQVTQFGKPVTLSCSQTLNHNVMYWYQQKSSQAPKLLFHYYDKDFNNEADTPDNFQSRRPNTSFCFLDIRSPGLGDTAMYLCATAKPDPQETQYFGPGTRLLVL.

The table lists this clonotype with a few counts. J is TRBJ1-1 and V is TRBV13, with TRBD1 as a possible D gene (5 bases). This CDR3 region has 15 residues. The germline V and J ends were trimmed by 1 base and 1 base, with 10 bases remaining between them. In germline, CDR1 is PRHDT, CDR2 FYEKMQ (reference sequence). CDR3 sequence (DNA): TGTGCCAGCAGCTTAGTTTTTGGGGGGAACACTGAAGCTTTCTTT. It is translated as CASSLVFGGNTEAFF. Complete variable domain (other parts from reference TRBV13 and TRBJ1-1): AAGVIQSPRHLIKEKRETATLKCYPIPRHDTVYWYQQGPGQDPQFLISFYEKMQSDKGSIPDRFSAQQFSDYHSELNMSSLELGDSALYFCASSLVFGGNTEAFFGQGTRLTVV.

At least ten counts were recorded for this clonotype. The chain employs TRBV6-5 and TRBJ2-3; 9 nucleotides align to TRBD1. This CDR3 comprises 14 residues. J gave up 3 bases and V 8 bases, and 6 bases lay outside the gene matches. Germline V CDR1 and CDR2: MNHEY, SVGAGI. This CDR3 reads CASSGDRETDTQYF. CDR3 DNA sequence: TGTGCCAGCTCTGGGGACAGGGAGACAGATACGCAGTATTTT.